Listed below are T cell receptor beta chains from one sample, sequenced in a study of identifying expanded T cells in peripheral blood. Assay: immunoSEQ multiplex PCR; the TCRdb copy retains only in-frame clones and omits some. The sample lists 50,000 to 70,000 clones, over 75% occurring once. The sequenced sample consisted of blood. Receptor source: a person between 18 and 75 years old in good health. The CDR3 runs from the conserved cysteine through the conserved F or W. D genes are given only for firm matches. Clone size appears in some rows only: once, few, many, or a class for an expanded clone.

TRBJ2-2	-	TRBV5-8	-	15	CASSSLNINTGELFF	TGTGCCAGCAGCTCACTAAACATCAACACCGGGGAGCTGTTTTTT
TRBJ1-5	-	TRBV19	TRBD1	14	CASSRTGSNQPQHF	TGTGCCAGTAGTCGGACAGGTAGCAATCAGCCCCAGCATTTT
TRBJ2-5	-	TRBV19	-	14	CASSGAGRAGTQYF	TGTGCCAGTAGTGGAGCGGGCCGGGCGGGGACCCAGTACTTC
TRBJ1-2	-	TRBV29-1	-	11	CSSAEGNGYTF	TGCAGTTCTGCTGAGGGAAATGGCTACACCTTC
TRBJ2-5	-	TRBV18	-	13	CASSSYRAETQYF	TGTGCCAGCTCATCATACAGGGCAGAGACCCAGTACTTC
TRBJ1-5	-	TRBV5-1	-	15	CASSLLQEPDQPQHF	TGCGCCAGCAGCTTACTACAGGAGCCAGATCAGCCCCAGCATTTT
TRBJ2-1	-	TRBV6-1	TRBD1	14	CASSERDSRNEQFF	TGTGCCAGCAGTGAAAGGGACAGCCGGAATGAGCAGTTCTTC
TRBJ2-7	-	TRBV7-2	TRBD2	15	CASSFVAGEVYEQYF	TGTGCCAGCAGCTTTGTAGCGGGAGAAGTATACGAGCAGTACTTC
TRBJ2-5	few	TRBV5-1	-	15	CASSPAGTGSETQYF	TGCGCCAGCAGCCCGGCGGGGACTGGCTCAGAGACCCAGTACTTC
TRBJ2-6	-	TRBV6-1	-	15	CASSEDSSGANVLTF	TGTGCCAGCAGTGAAGACAGCTCTGGGGCCAACGTCCTGACTTTC
TRBJ2-3	-	TRBV5-1	TRBD2	18	CASRTGLAGGPYTDTQYF	TGCGCCAGCAGGACAGGACTAGCGGGAGGGCCCTACACAGATACGCAGTATTTT
TRBJ1-2	-	TRBV25-1	-	14	CASSENPRTYGYTF	TGTGCCAGCAGTGAGAACCCCAGGACCTATGGCTACACCTTC
TRBJ2-7	-	TRBV9	TRBD2	12	CASRGGSGEQYF	TGTGCCAGCAGGGGGGGGTCGGGCGAGCAGTACTTC
TRBJ1-5	-	TRBV18	-	12	CASSPPGQPQHF	TGTGCCAGCTCACCACCAGGACAGCCCCAGCATTTT
TRBJ1-1	once	TRBV6-1	-	14	CASSEGEGSTEAFF	TGTGCCAGCAGTGAAGGAGAGGGAAGCACTGAAGCTTTCTTT
TRBJ2-2	-	TRBV19	-	16	CASTQELGRWGGELFF	TGTGCCAGTACCCAAGAGTTAGGGAGGTGGGGCGGGGAGCTGTTTTTT
TRBJ2-1	-	TRBV7-9	TRBD2	15	CASSTLAGVANEQFF	TGTGCCAGCAGCACACTAGCGGGAGTCGCAAATGAGCAGTTCTTC
TRBJ1-6	-	TRBV6-5	-	15	CASSHHREGVSPLHF	TGTGCCAGCAGCCACCACAGGGAAGGCGTTTCACCCCTCCACTTT
TRBJ2-7	-	TRBV7-3	-	10	CASSGYEQYF	TGTGCCAGCTCTGGGTACGAGCAGTACTTC
TRBJ2-5	-	TRBV19	-	15	CASRTLLGSQETQYF	TGTGCCAGTAGGACGTTACTCGGGAGCCAAGAGACCCAGTACTTC
TRBJ2-7	-	TRBV30	-	12	CAWRGESYEQYF	TGTGCCTGGAGGGGGGAGTCCTACGAGCAGTACTTC
TRBJ2-2	once	TRBV7-6	TRBD1	15	CASSYGQGNTGELFF	TGTGCCAGCAGTTACGGACAGGGGAACACCGGGGAGCTGTTTTTT
TRBJ2-3	-	TRBV19	TRBD1	13	CASSIQGADTQYF	TGTGCCAGTAGTATACAGGGGGCAGATACGCAGTATTTT
TRBJ1-2	-	TRBV6-5	TRBD1	13	CASSTARGHGYTF	TGTGCCAGCAGCACCGCCAGGGGGCACGGCTACACCTTC
TRBJ2-7	few	TRBV15	-	15	CATSREAGTPYEQYF	TGTGCCACCAGCAGAGAAGCGGGGACACCTTACGAGCAGTACTTC
TRBJ2-7	-	TRBV11-2	TRBD1	14	CASTLTGGSYEQYF	TGTGCCAGCACCCTGACAGGGGGCTCCTACGAGCAGTACTTC
TRBJ1-5	-	TRBV28	-	17	CASSLPQTVFANQPQHF	TGTGCCAGCAGTTTGCCCCAGACAGTTTTCGCCAATCAGCCCCAGCATTTT
TRBJ2-1	-	TRBV6-5	-	14	CASSRLVRSNEQFF	TGTGCCAGCAGTCGTCTTGTTCGGAGCAATGAGCAGTTCTTC
TRBJ2-7	-	TRBV9	TRBD2	15	CASSVGLDLPYEQYF	TGTGCCAGCAGCGTCGGACTAGACTTACCCTACGAGCAGTACTTC
TRBJ2-3	-	TRBV5-1	TRBD2	17	CASSLGALAGSTDTQYF	TGCGCCAGCAGCTTGGGGGCTCTAGCGGGAAGCACAGATACGCAGTATTTT
TRBJ1-5	-	TRBV2	TRBD1	17	CASSEMGQGYSNQPQHF	TGTGCCAGCAGTGAAATGGGACAGGGCTATAGCAATCAGCCCCAGCATTTT
TRBJ1-5	-	TRBV7-2	-	12	CASSQSAQPQHF	TGTGCCAGCAGCCAGTCGGCTCAGCCCCAGCATTTT
TRBJ2-7	-	TRBV7-9	-	16	CASRRSGTPSSYEQYF	TGTGCCAGCAGGCGTTCCGGGACGCCAAGCTCCTACGAGCAGTACTTC
TRBJ2-3	medium-sized	TRBV6-1	TRBD2	17	CASSEPPGGGGTDTQYF	TGTGCCAGCAGTGAACCCCCGGGTGGGGGGGGCACAGATACGCAGTATTTT
TRBJ2-7	-	TRBV27	TRBD2	18	CASRTGPAGGPVPYEQYF	TGTGCCAGCAGAACGGGGCCGGCGGGAGGGCCGGTCCCCTACGAGCAGTACTTC
TRBJ2-3	few	TRBV6-4	TRBD2	15	CASSDVAGEGDTQYF	TGTGCCAGCAGTGACGTCGCGGGAGAGGGGGATACGCAGTATTTT
TRBJ1-1	-	TRBV7-9	-	14	CAGFLLPGNTEAFF	TGTGCCGGCTTCCTTTTACCCGGAAACACTGAAGCTTTCTTT
TRBJ2-4	-	TRBV10-3	-	17	CAISESDRRLAKNIQYF	TGTGCCATCAGTGAATCCGACAGACGATTAGCCAAAAACATTCAGTACTTC
TRBJ1-4	few	TRBV5-4	TRBD1	14	CASSLDRGQEKLFF	TGTGCCAGCAGCTTAGACAGGGGGCAAGAAAAACTGTTTTTT
TRBJ2-3	-	TRBV6-1	-	14	CASSAAGGTDTQYF	TGTGCCAGCAGTGCTGCAGGGGGCACAGATACGCAGTATTTT
TRBJ2-5	once	TRBV5-4	-	13	CASSLSYQETQYF	TGTGCCAGCAGCCTTTCGTACCAAGAGACCCAGTACTTC
TRBJ2-6	once	TRBV6-4	-	15	CASSVTGSGANVLTF	TGTGCCAGCAGTGTCACAGGGTCTGGGGCCAACGTCCTGACTTTC
TRBJ1-1	-	TRBV9	-	13	CASDDGVNTEAFF	TGTGCCAGCGACGATGGGGTGAACACTGAAGCTTTCTTT
TRBJ2-3	-	TRBV6-1	-	16	CASSERDGIRTDTQYF	TGTGCCAGCAGTGAAAGAGACGGAATCCGCACAGATACGCAGTATTTT
TRBJ2-3	-	TRBV9	-	18	CASSLTALRELGPDTQYF	TGTGCCAGCAGCCTCACGGCATTAAGGGAGCTGGGTCCAGATACGCAGTATTTT
TRBJ1-2	once	TRBV6-5	TRBD1	13	CASSYTTGGGYTF	TGTGCCAGCAGTTACACGACAGGGGGAGGCTACACCTTC
TRBJ2-7	-	TRBV29-1	-	14	CSVEYDRDYGEQYF	TGCAGCGTCGAATACGACAGGGACTACGGCGAGCAGTACTTC
TRBJ1-2	once	TRBV7-2	-	13	CASSPRGSYGYTF	TGTGCCAGCAGCCCGCGGGGCAGCTATGGCTACACCTTC
TRBJ2-1	-	TRBV9	-	16	CASSVDGGQGGDEQFF	TGTGCCAGCAGCGTAGATGGCGGGCAGGGTGGCGATGAGCAGTTCTTC
TRBJ2-5	-	TRBV2	TRBD2	15	CASRGLAGGLMAQYF	TGTGCCAGCAGAGGACTAGCGGGGGGTCTAATGGCCCAGTACTTC
TRBJ2-3	-	TRBV5-1	TRBD2	15	CASSLAGGPTDTQYF	TGCGCCAGCAGCTTGGCGGGAGGGCCGACAGATACGCAGTATTTT
TRBJ1-1	-	TRBV28	-	14	CASRRSKGGTEAFF	TGTGCCAGCAGAAGAAGCAAGGGAGGTACTGAAGCTTTCTTT
TRBJ1-5	-	TRBV6-1	TRBD1	15	CASSAGQGVGQPQHF	TGTGCCAGCAGTGCCGGACAGGGGGTCGGTCAGCCCCAGCATTTT